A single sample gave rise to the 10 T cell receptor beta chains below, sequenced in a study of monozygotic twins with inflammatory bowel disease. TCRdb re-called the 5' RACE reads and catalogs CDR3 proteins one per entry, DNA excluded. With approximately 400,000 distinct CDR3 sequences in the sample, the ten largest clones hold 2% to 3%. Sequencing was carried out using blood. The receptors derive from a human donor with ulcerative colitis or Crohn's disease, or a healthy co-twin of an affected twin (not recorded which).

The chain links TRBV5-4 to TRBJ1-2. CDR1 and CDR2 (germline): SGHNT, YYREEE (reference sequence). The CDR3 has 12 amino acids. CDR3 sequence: CASSGPNYGYTF.

CDR3 amino acids: CASSPGLANGELFF. The chain is built from TRBV5-1 and TRBJ2-2; TCRdb reports TRBD2, a call that lacks DNA to check it against. The CDR3 totals 14 residues. CDR1 and CDR2 from the germline V gene are SGHRS and YFSETQ.

CDR3 sequence reads: CASRGGLAQLGLQETQYF. J is TRBJ2-5 and V is TRBV5-1; the TCRdb D gene call, TRBD2, has no DNA to confirm it. The CDR3 length is 18 residues. Germline CDR1 and CDR2: SGHRS and YFSETQ.

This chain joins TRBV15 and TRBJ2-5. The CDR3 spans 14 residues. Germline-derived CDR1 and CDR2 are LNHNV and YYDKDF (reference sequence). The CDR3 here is CATSRTKVGETQYF.

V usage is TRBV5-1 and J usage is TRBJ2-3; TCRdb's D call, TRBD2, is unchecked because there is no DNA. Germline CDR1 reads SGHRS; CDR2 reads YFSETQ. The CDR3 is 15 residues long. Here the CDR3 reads CASSPAVLLVATQYF.

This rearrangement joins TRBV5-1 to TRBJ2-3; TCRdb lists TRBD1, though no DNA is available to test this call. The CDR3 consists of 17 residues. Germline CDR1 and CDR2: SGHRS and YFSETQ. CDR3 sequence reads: CASSTGQGNGIPDTQYF.

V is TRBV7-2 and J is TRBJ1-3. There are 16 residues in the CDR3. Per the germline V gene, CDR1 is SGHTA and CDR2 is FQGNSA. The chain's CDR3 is CASSPSLQSSGNTIYF.

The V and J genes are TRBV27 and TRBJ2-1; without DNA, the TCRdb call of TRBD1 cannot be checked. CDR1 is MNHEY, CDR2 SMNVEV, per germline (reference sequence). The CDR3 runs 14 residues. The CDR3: CASRSGGSYNEQFF.

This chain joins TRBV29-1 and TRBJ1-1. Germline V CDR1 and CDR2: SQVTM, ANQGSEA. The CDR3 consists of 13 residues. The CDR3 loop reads CSVAGRMNTEAFF.

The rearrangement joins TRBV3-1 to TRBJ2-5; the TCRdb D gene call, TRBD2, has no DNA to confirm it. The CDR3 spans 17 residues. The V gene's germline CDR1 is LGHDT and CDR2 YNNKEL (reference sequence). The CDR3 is CASSQGVAGGLKETQYF.